The source of this T cell receptor beta chain is a study of cytomegalovirus exposure and HLA in healthy donors. The CDR3 runs 15 residues. CDR1 and CDR2 (germline): MNHEY, SMNVEV (reference sequence). The V segment lost 5 bases and the J segment 8 bases; nucleotides outside the gene matches: 9. The PCR had 60 Vbeta and 13 Jbeta primers. Sequencing used immunoSEQ multiplex PCR; TCRdb keeps in-frame clones, though not all of them. The sample gives about 200,000 clones, around 80% of which show up once; 3.5% to 4% is in the top ten. The rearrangement links TRBV27 to TRBJ1-3, with 10 bases lining up with TRBD1. The specimen was PBMCs. The receptor was isolated from a male donor in good health and CMV-seronegative. The CDR3 loop reads CASSAGQGLEYTIYF. The CDR3 nucleotides are TGTGCCAGCAGTGCGGGACAGGGGTTGGAGTACACCATATATTTT.